These T cell receptor beta chains were read from a single sample in a study of cytomegalovirus exposure and HLA in healthy donors. The protocol was immunoSEQ multiplex PCR, while the TCRdb copy is restricted to in-frame clones and leaves out a portion. The sample lists around 120,000 clones, 75% to 90% occurring once. The sample consisted of PBMCs. Receptor source: a man under 40 in good health and CMV-seronegative. Both conserved end residues are part of each CDR3. A D gene is named only where the DNA matches it firmly. Rows give clone size only sometimes, using once, few, many, or a class for an expanded clone.

v_call	d_call	j_call	clone_size	cdr3_nt	cdr3_aa
TRBV27	TRBD1	TRBJ1-4	.	TGTGCCAGCAGTTCCGACAGGGGAAAAAATGAAAAACTGTTTTTT	CASSSDRGKNEKLFF
TRBV28	TRBD1	TRBJ2-7	.	TGTGCCAGCAGCCCCGGGACAGTACTCTGCGAGCAGTACTTC	CASSPGTVLCEQYF
TRBV7-2	.	TRBJ2-7	.	TGTGCCAGCAGCACCAACGGCGGGACCTACGAGCAGTACTTC	CASSTNGGTYEQYF
TRBV6-5	.	TRBJ2-7	.	TGTGCCAGCAGCAGGACAGACAGCTCCTACGAGCAGTACTTC	CASSRTDSSYEQYF
TRBV28	.	TRBJ2-7	.	TGTGCCAGCAGTTTATGGCGAGCGGTCTCCTACGAGCAGTACTTC	CASSLWRAVSYEQYF
TRBV5-5	.	TRBJ1-4	once	TGTGCCAGCAGCCGGGACGGAGGGGCAACTAATGAAAAACTGTTTTTT	CASSRDGGATNEKLFF
TRBV6-5	.	TRBJ2-3	.	TGTGCCAGCAGTTACGGACTGACACAGGGAGATACGCAGTATTTT	CASSYGLTQGDTQYF
TRBV5-1	TRBD2	TRBJ2-3	.	TGCGCCAGCAGCTTTTCTTCTAGCGGGTCCTACACAGATACGCAGTATTTT	CASSFSSSGSYTDTQYF
TRBV6-5	.	TRBJ2-7	.	TGTGCCAGCAGTTTCCAAGCCCAGGACAGGCGGGGCGAGCAGTACTTC	CASSFQAQDRRGEQYF
TRBV2	TRBD1	TRBJ2-7	.	TGTGCCAGCAGTGAGGGACAGACATACGAGCAGTACTTC	CASSEGQTYEQYF
TRBV28	TRBD1	TRBJ2-7	.	TGTGCCAGCCCACGAAGGGGGGACAGGGGGGCCTACGAGCAGTACTTC	CASPRRGDRGAYEQYF
TRBV15	TRBD1	TRBJ2-6	.	TGTGCCACCAGCAGAGATTTAGGGGGCTTGAGTGGGGCCAACGTCCTGACTTTC	CATSRDLGGLSGANVLTF
TRBV25-1	TRBD2	TRBJ2-2	.	TGTGCCAGCAGTGAATACAGTGGACTAGCGCCGAACACCGGGGAGCTGTTTTTT	CASSEYSGLAPNTGELFF